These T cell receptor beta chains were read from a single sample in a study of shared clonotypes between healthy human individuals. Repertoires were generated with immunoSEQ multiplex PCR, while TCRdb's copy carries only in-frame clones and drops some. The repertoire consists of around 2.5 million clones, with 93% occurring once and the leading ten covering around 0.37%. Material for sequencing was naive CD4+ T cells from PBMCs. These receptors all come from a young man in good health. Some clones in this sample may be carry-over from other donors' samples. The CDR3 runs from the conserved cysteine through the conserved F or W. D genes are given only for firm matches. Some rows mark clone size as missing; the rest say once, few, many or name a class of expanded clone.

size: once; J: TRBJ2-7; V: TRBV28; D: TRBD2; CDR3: CASSLYGASGSLYEQYF; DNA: TGTGCCAGCAGTTTATATGGGGCTAGCGGGAGCCTATACGAGCAGTACTTC
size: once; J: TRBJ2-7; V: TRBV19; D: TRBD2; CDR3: CASSPLAGGSYEQYF; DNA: TGTGCCAGTAGTCCTCTAGCGGGAGGCTCCTACGAGCAGTACTTC
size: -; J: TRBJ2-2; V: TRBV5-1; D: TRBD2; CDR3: CASSLSLAGAGELFF; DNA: TGCGCCAGCAGCTTGAGCCTAGCGGGAGCCGGGGAGCTGTTTTTT
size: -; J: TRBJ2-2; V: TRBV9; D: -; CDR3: CASRSLAANTGELFF; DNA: TGTGCCAGCAGGTCCCTCGCTGCGAACACCGGGGAGCTGTTTTTT
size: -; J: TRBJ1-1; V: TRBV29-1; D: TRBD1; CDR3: CSVEDRGRGPEAFF; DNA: TGCAGCGTTGAAGATAGGGGGAGGGGGCCTGAAGCTTTCTTT
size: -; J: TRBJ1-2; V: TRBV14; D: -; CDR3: CASSQGTTGERRGYTF; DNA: TGTGCCAGCAGCCAAGGGACCACCGGGGAACGTCGTGGCTACACCTTC
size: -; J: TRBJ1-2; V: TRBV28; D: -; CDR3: CASRGGTLTNYGYTF; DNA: TGTGCCAGCAGGGGGGGGACTCTTACTAACTATGGCTACACCTTC
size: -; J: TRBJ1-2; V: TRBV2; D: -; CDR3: CASSSVLTLSGYTF; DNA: TGTGCCAGCAGCTCCGTACTTACCTTAAGTGGCTACACCTTC
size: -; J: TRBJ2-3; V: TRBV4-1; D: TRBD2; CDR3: CASSQEVIGSGSRYTQYF; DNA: TGCGCCAGCAGCCAAGAAGTAATTGGGAGCGGGAGCAGATATACGCAGTATTTT
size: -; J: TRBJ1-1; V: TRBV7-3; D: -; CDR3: CASSTIRDGPNTEAFF; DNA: TGTGCCAGCAGCACTATACGGGACGGACCGAACACTGAAGCTTTCTTT
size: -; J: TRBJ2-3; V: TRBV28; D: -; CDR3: CASSLSGGTDTQYF; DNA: TGTGCCAGCAGCTTGAGCGGAGGCACAGATACGCAGTATTTT
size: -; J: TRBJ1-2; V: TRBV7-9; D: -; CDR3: CASSSLGGEYGYTF; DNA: TGTGCCAGCAGCTCGTTAGGGGGGGAATATGGCTACACCTTC
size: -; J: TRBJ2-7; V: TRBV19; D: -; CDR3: CATRQGGEQYF; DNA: TGTGCCACCCGACAGGGAGGCGAGCAGTACTTC
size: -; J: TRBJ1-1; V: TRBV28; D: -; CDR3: CASSSPPWWAFF; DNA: TGTGCCAGCAGTTCCCCCCCGTGGTGGGCTTTCTTT
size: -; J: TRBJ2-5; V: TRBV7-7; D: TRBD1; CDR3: CASSEGTGPQETQYF; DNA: TGTGCCAGCAGCGAAGGGACAGGGCCCCAAGAGACCCAGTACTTC
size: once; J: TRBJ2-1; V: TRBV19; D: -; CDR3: CASSSSGTQGLEQFF; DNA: TGTGCCAGTAGTTCCTCCGGGACCCAGGGGCTTGAGCAGTTCTTC
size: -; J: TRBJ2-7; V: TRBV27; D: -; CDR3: CASSFPGAYEQYF; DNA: TGTGCCAGCAGTTTTCCAGGGGCCTACGAGCAGTACTTC
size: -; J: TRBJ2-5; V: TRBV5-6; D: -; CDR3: CASSLLETQYF; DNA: TGTGCCAGCAGCTTGCTAGAGACCCAGTACTTC
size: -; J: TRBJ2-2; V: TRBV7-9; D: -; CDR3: CASRFRTQGNTGELFF; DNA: TGTGCCAGCAGGTTCAGGACCCAGGGGAACACCGGGGAGCTGTTTTTT
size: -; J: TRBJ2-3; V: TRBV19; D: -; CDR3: CASSIPGSTDTQYF; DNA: TGTGCCAGTAGTATACCAGGATCGACAGATACGCAGTATTTT
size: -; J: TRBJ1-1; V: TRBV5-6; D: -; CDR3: CASSVLGTEAFF; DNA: TGTGCCAGCAGCGTCTTAGGGACTGAAGCTTTCTTT
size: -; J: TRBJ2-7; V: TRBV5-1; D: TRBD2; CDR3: CASSFGREAEQYF; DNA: TGCGCCAGCAGCTTTGGGCGGGAGGCGGAGCAGTACTTC
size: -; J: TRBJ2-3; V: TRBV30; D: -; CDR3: CAWRNGLGRADTQYF; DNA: TGTGCCTGGAGAAACGGTCTGGGTAGGGCAGATACGCAGTATTTT
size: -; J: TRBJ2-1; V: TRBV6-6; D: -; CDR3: CASRDEGLSYNEQFF; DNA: TGTGCCAGCAGGGACGAGGGACTCTCCTACAATGAGCAGTTCTTC
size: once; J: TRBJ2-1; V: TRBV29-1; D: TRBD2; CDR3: CSVPTSGSLSYNEQFF; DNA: TGCAGCGTGCCGACTAGCGGGAGCTTATCCTACAATGAGCAGTTCTTC
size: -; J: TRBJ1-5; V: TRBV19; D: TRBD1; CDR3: CASEGDRANQPQHF; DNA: TGTGCCAGTGAAGGGGACAGGGCCAATCAGCCCCAGCATTTT
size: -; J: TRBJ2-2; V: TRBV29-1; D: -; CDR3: CSASRGANTGELFF; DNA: TGCAGCGCCAGCCGCGGGGCGAACACCGGGGAGCTGTTTTTT
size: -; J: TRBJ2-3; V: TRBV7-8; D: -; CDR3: CASSPRGRARYF; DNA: TGTGCCAGCAGCCCAAGGGGACGGGCGCGGTATTTT
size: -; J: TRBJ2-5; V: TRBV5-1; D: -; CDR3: CASSLARGQETQYF; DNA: TGCGCCAGCAGCTTGGCTCGGGGTCAAGAGACCCAGTACTTC
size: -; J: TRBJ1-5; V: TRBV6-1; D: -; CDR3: CASSDWADQPQHF; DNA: TGTGCCAGCAGTGATTGGGCCGATCAGCCCCAGCATTTT
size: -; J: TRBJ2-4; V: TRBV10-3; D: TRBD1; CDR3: CAISDGQGINIQYF; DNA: TGTGCCATCAGTGACGGACAGGGAATTAACATTCAGTACTTC
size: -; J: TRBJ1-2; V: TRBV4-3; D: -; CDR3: CASSQSSKGVSGYTF; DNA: TGCGCCAGCAGCCAATCTAGCAAGGGTGTGTCTGGCTACACCTTC
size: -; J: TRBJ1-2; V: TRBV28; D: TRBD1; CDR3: CASSRTGRSGYTF; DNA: TGTGCCAGCAGCCGGACAGGGCGGAGTGGCTACACCTTC